This paragraph covers one TCR beta chain sequence. The data originate from a study of shared clonotypes between healthy human individuals. V shed 4 bases and J 4 bases; nucleotides not matched to a gene: 20. There are 20 residues in the CDR3. Germline lookup yields CDR1 SGHDN and CDR2 FVKESK. Libraries were prepared by immunoSEQ multiplex PCR; TCRdb keeps only in-frame clonotypes and omits some of them. The sample contains 600,000 to 750,000 clones, just under 75% of which appear only once. The sample was memory CD4+ T cells sorted from blood. Subset in this sample: CD45RA-negative fraction. The clonotype was recovered from a woman in her 30s in good health. The chain has TRBV14 and TRBJ2-1, with 9 bases matching TRBD1. CDR3 protein: CASSPQPGQGNLGRYNEQFF. The CDR3 DNA reads TGTGCCAGCAGCCCGCAACCGGGACAGGGTAATCTAGGACGGTACAATGAGCAGTTCTTC.